This record covers a single TCR beta chain. Data came from immunoSEQ multiplex PCR; TCRdb stores just in-frame clones and leaves some out. The data show about 250,000 clones, roughly 85% seen once. The CDR3 is 16 amino acids. CDR1 and CDR2 from the germline V gene are SGDLS and YYNGEE. J lost 5 bases, V lost 3 bases, and 7 bases had no gene match. This entry belongs to a study of blood T cell repertoires in COVID-19. Whole-study context: From the United States, Italy and Spain came samples of acute and convalescent COVID-19.

The sample was PBMCs or T cells enriched from blood (not recorded which). The receptor was isolated from a woman in her forties or fifties with acute COVID-19. This chain connects TRBV9 to TRBJ1-6, with 8 nucleotides matching TRBD1. The CDR3 DNA reads TGTGCCAGCAGCGCCTTTCGACAGGGGAATAATTCACCCCTCCACTTT. Translated, it gives CASSAFRQGNNSPLHF.